The sequence of this TCR beta chain was determined in a study of cytomegalovirus exposure and HLA in healthy donors. Study-wide findings and caveats: Per published accounts, TCR beta sequences correctly predicted the HLA-A and HLA-B alleles of most subjects.

In its sample, this clone was seen a few times. No antigen is known for it. PCR employed 60 Vbeta and 13 Jbeta primers. The table came from immunoSEQ multiplex PCR; TCRdb's copy has only in-frame clones and leaves some out. The data contain 100,000 or so clones, about four fifths of them singletons. CDR3 length: 15 amino acids. Germline V gene sequence: CDR1 LNHDA, CDR2 SQIVND (reference sequence). V shed 6 bases and J shed 4 bases, with 15 bases lying between them. This TCR derives from a young man in good health and CMV-seronegative. Sequenced: PBMCs. The rearrangement uses TRBV19 and TRBJ2-2; TRBD2 might be the D (6 bases). CDR3 region: CASRRGGGGTGELFF. The CDR3 region has the DNA TGTGCCAGTAGGCGAGGTGGGGGAGGCACCGGGGAGCTGTTTTTT. The whole variable domain, filled in from reference TRBV19 and TRBJ2-2, reads DGGITQSPKYLFRKEGQNVTLSCEQNLNHDAMYWYRQDPGQGLRLIYYSQIVNDFQKGDIAEGYSVSREKKESFPLTVTSAQKNPTAFYLCASRRGGGGTGELFFGEGSRLTVL.